These T cell receptor beta chains were read from a single sample in a study of healthy donors' naive CD4 and CD8 T cells. TCRdb called the reads again in MiXCR, with one record for every CDR3 protein. In the table there are 200,000 or so distinct CDR3 sequences, 65% to 80% of which are singletons. Sequences were obtained from naive CD4+ and CD8+ T cells sorted from blood, pooled from several donors. The receptors here all came from a pool of human donors in good health; the sample pools cells from several healthy donors. The CDR3 runs from the conserved cysteine through the conserved F or W. D genes are given only for firm matches. Where a row states a size, it is once, few, many or the class of an expanded clone; other rows omit it.

j_call d_call v_call clone_size cdr3_aa cdr3_nt
TRBJ1-5 . TRBV28 few CASSLGPYNSFNQPQHF TGTGCCAGCAGTTTGGGCCCGTATAACAGCTTCAATCAGCCCCAGCATTTT
TRBJ1-6 . TRBV27 few CASSYSVYNSPLHF TGTGCCAGCAGCTACAGCGTCTATAATTCACCCCTCCACTTT
TRBJ2-1 TRBD2 TRBV12-3/TRBV12-4 . CASSSSGTSAEQFF TGTGCCAGCAGTTCCTCGGGGACTAGCGCTGAGCAGTTCTTC
TRBJ2-3 TRBD2 TRBV19 . CASRRTSGTSTGTQYF TGTGCCAGTAGAAGAACTAGCGGAACTAGCACAGGTACGCAGTATTTT
TRBJ2-5 . TRBV7-9 . CASSLGSWETQYF TGTGCCAGCAGCTTAGGATCGTGGGAGACCCAGTACTTC
TRBJ2-1 . TRBV4-3 . CASSQEGREPNEQFF TGCGCCAGCAGCCAAGAAGGACGGGAACCCAATGAGCAGTTCTTC
TRBJ1-2 . TRBV5-4 . CASSLAAGSGPYGYTF TGTGCCAGCAGCTTGGCCGCAGGGTCTGGGCCCTATGGCTACACCTTC
TRBJ2-1 TRBD1 TRBV11-2 few CASSSGQVSNEQFF TGTGCCAGCAGCTCGGGACAGGTTAGCAATGAGCAGTTCTTC
TRBJ2-5 TRBD2 TRBV27 . CASSLGVAGVSAQYF TGTGCCAGCAGTTTAGGGGTAGCGGGGGTGTCGGCCCAGTACTTC
TRBJ2-3 . TRBV5-1 . CASSLASGITDTQYF TGCGCCAGCAGCTTGGCCTCGGGGATCACAGATACGCAGTATTTT
TRBJ2-1 . TRBV6-5 . CASSGALVTSSYNEQFF TGTGCCAGCAGTGGGGCGTTGGTAACTAGCTCCTACAATGAGCAGTTCTTC
TRBJ1-1 . TRBV27 . CASRGPWTEAFF TGTGCCAGCAGGGGGCCGTGGACTGAAGCTTTCTTT
TRBJ2-2 . TRBV5-4 . CASSLQGVTGELFF TGTGCCAGCAGCTTGCAGGGTGTCACCGGGGAGCTGTTTTTT
TRBJ1-2 . TRBV6-2/TRBV6-3 . CASSDGRNYGYTF TGTGCCAGCAGCGACGGACGGAACTATGGCTACACCTTC
TRBJ1-1 TRBD1 TRBV12-3/TRBV12-4 . CASSLPGQAIGEAFF TGTGCCAGCAGCCTCCCGGGACAGGCCATTGGTGAAGCTTTCTTT
TRBJ2-1 TRBD2 TRBV15 . CATSTLAGGSIRNEQFF TGTGCCACCAGCACCCTAGCGGGAGGTTCGATTCGGAATGAGCAGTTCTTC
TRBJ1-3 . TRBV30 few CAWSVPATAGKCYF TGTGCCTGGAGTGTACCCGCGACAGCCGGGAAATGCTATTTT
TRBJ1-2 TRBD1 TRBV6-5 . CASSFGQGTQHDGYTF TGTGCCAGCAGTTTCGGACAGGGGACCCAGCACGATGGCTACACCTTC
TRBJ1-2 . TRBV20-1 . CSAGVGNYGYTF TGCAGTGCAGGGGTGGGGAACTATGGCTACACCTTC
TRBJ2-3 . TRBV5-4 . CASSLAPARTDTQYF TGTGCCAGCAGCTTGGCTCCCGCACGGACAGATACGCAGTATTTT
TRBJ2-1 . TRBV6-2/TRBV6-3 . CASSYTYGSLSYNEQFF TGTGCCAGCAGTTACACGTACGGAAGCCTCTCCTACAATGAGCAGTTCTTC
TRBJ2-1 TRBD2 TRBV27 . CASSPPGSGRGYNEQFF TGTGCCAGCAGTCCGCCTGGGAGCGGGAGGGGCTACAATGAGCAGTTCTTC
TRBJ2-7 TRBD2 TRBV7-9 . CASVGEGYEQYF TGTGCCAGCGTCGGGGAGGGCTACGAGCAGTACTTC
TRBJ2-7 . TRBV29-1 . CSVTRTDSSYEQYF TGCAGCGTTACACGGACAGATAGCTCCTACGAGCAGTACTTC
TRBJ1-2 TRBD1 TRBV29-1 . CSHEGTGPAYTF TGCAGCCATGAGGGGACAGGGCCGGCCTACACCTTC
TRBJ1-6 . TRBV15 . CATSRELVRPSYNSPLHF TGTGCCACCAGCAGAGAACTTGTTAGGCCCTCCTATAATTCACCCCTCCACTTT
TRBJ1-1 . TRBV10-3 . CAIGGGRARSTEAFF TGTGCCATCGGTGGGGGGAGGGCGCGAAGCACTGAAGCTTTCTTT
TRBJ2-7 . TRBV11-2 once CASSAQGRHEQYF TGTGCCAGCAGCGCACAGGGTCGGCACGAGCAGTACTTC
TRBJ2-3 . TRBV6-5 few CASSPRDTQYF TGTGCCAGCAGTCCCCGCGATACGCAGTATTTT
TRBJ2-3 . TRBV18 few CASSPRLGTDTQYF TGTGCCAGCTCACCACGCTTGGGCACAGATACGCAGTATTTT
TRBJ2-7 . TRBV29-1 . CSVEGSTYEQYF TGCAGCGTTGAGGGCTCGACCTACGAGCAGTACTTC
TRBJ2-5 TRBD2 TRBV20-1 . CSATPVGRGNRETQYF TGCAGTGCTACCCCGGTCGGGCGGGGGAACCGAGAGACCCAGTACTTC
TRBJ1-2 . TRBV6-6 . CATDQKGYTF TGTGCCACCGACCAAAAAGGCTACACCTTC
TRBJ2-3 TRBD1 TRBV2 . CASSARDRDTDTQYF TGTGCCAGCAGTGCCCGGGACAGGGACACAGATACGCAGTATTTT
TRBJ2-7 . TRBV30 . CAWTLPSEREQYF TGTGCCTGGACTCTGCCCTCAGAACGCGAGCAGTACTTC
TRBJ1-5 TRBD1 TRBV27 . CASSPSGQNQPQHF TGTGCCAGCAGTCCATCGGGACAGAATCAGCCCCAGCATTTT
TRBJ1-1 TRBD1 TRBV4-3 . CASSQDAGTVNTEAFF TGCGCCAGCAGCCAAGATGCTGGGACAGTAAACACTGAAGCTTTCTTT
TRBJ2-3 . TRBV6-5 few CASSYGPITDTQYF TGTGCCAGCAGTTACGGGCCGATCACAGATACGCAGTATTTT
TRBJ2-1 TRBD1 TRBV19 . CASSIQGASYNEQFF TGTGCCAGTAGTATACAGGGGGCTTCCTACAATGAGCAGTTCTTC
TRBJ2-1 TRBD2 TRBV29-1 . CSVVAGGLVNEQFF TGCAGCGTTGTGGCGGGAGGCCTTGTCAATGAGCAGTTCTTC
TRBJ2-7 TRBD1 TRBV27 . CASSLGYGTDYEQYF TGTGCCAGCAGTTTAGGGTACGGGACAGACTACGAGCAGTACTTC
TRBJ2-5 . TRBV4-3 . CASSQLGPGETQYF TGCGCCAGCAGCCAACTCGGGCCCGGGGAGACCCAGTACTTC
TRBJ2-1 TRBD2 TRBV5-4 . CASSQDLGRDEQFF TGTGCCAGCAGCCAGGACCTTGGGAGGGATGAGCAGTTCTTC
TRBJ1-2 TRBD1 TRBV29-1 . CSVATGGASYGYTF TGCAGCGTAGCAACAGGGGGCGCAAGCTATGGCTACACCTTC
TRBJ1-5 . TRBV4-2 . CASSPRPAGPLSNQPQHF TGTGCCAGCAGCCCCCGGCCGGCAGGGCCCCTCAGCAATCAGCCCCAGCATTTT